Below, one T cell receptor beta chain is given with its context. Antigen: not known. One entry per CDR3 protein, called by TCRdb with MiXCR from the reads. The profile shows hundreds of thousands of distinct CDR3 sequences, less than 20% of them singletons. The CDR3 loop spans 14 amino acids. Trimming stripped 6 bases from V and 3 bases from J, with 14 bases between. Germline V gene sequence: CDR1 LGHNA, CDR2 YSLEER. The sample is drawn from a study of T cell repertoires in cytomegalovirus infection. The study, taken as a whole, reports: Using cumulative public TCR beta family frequency, the authors identified those who carried CMV together with the relevant HLA.

The material sequenced was PBMCs. The V call is TRBV4-3, the J call TRBJ2-5; no clear D gene. The sequence derives from a human donor in good health (CMV status not recorded). Some clones in this sample may be carry-over from other donors' samples. In nucleotides, the CDR3 is TGCGCCAGCAGTAGACAAGGACCGAAAGAGACCCAGTACTTC. This codes for CASSRQGPKETQYF.